This T cell receptor (beta chain) is from a study of blood T cells in healthy people across ages. Germline assignment: CDR1 GTSNPN and CDR2 SVGIG (reference sequence). This CDR3 is built from 13 residues. Between the trimmed V and J ends, which lost 0 bases and 0 bases, there was a span of 6 bases. A second about 6 to 12 cycle PCR used barcoded and J-beta primers. One entry per CDR3 protein, called by TCRdb with MiXCR from the 5' RACE reads. Among over 1,300,000 distinct CDR3 sequences listed, around 59% were seen once. This clonotype was detected only once. The sequenced sample consisted of blood. J is TRBJ2-7 and V is TRBV30; D is unclear. The sequence was obtained from a man between 18 and 35 years old in good health. Here the CDR3 DNA reads TGTGCCTGGAGTGTGGGCTTCTCCTACGAGCAGTACTTC. Protein sequence: CAWSVGFSYEQYF.